A single sample is the source of the 10 T cell receptor beta chains below, sequenced in a study of control samples from healthy donors and cancer patients. The protocol was immunoSEQ multiplex PCR, while the TCRdb copy is restricted to in-frame clones and leaves out a portion. The repertoire holds some 120,000 clones, with around 92% as singletons. The source material was PBMCs. These receptors were collected from a man aged 80 or over with head and neck cancer.

The chain carries TRBV6-1 and TRBJ2-3, with 9 bases aligning to TRBD2. Germline V gives CDR1 MNHNS, CDR2 SASEGT. The CDR3 extends over 16 amino acids. The V gene end was trimmed by 1 base and the J gene end by 7 bases; junction bases not matched to a gene: 9. The CDR3, as DNA: TGTGCCAGCAGTGAAGTCCCAGCGGGGGGCCTCTATACGCAGTATTTT. It translates to CASSEVPAGGLYTQYF.

The rearrangement joins TRBV6-5 to TRBJ1-6, with D hard to call. With 8 bases removed from V and 8 bases from J, the gap between germline ends came to 13 bases. The CDR3 contains 13 residues. Germline loops: CDR1 MNHEY, CDR2 SVGAGI. CDR3: CASLPSVYSPLHF. The CDR3 nucleotides read TGTGCCAGCCTCCCCAGTGTCTATTCACCCCTCCACTTT.

The CDR3, as DNA: TGTGCCAGCAGCCTACAACAGGGAAGCTCACCCCTCCACTTT. Translating it yields CASSLQQGSSPLHF. This sequence joins TRBV7-9 and TRBJ1-6, with a weak D call TRBD1 (6 bases). This CDR3 contains 14 residues. V was shortened by 5 bases and J by 10 bases, with 15 bases between the two germline ends. The germline V gene has CDR1 SEHNR and CDR2 FQNEAQ (reference sequence).

The rearrangement links TRBV10-2 to TRBJ2-7, with D perhaps TRBD2 (5 bases). Germline assignment: CDR1 WSHSY and CDR2 SAAADI. V was trimmed by 3 bases and J by 4 bases, leaving 10 bases between them. The CDR3 has 13 residues. This CDR3 is CASSDPGKYEQYF. CDR3 bases: TGCGCCAGCAGTGACCCGGGGAAATACGAGCAGTACTTC.

This clone was seen more than once but under ten times. The CDR3 sequence: CASSLPAGVSNEQFF. For the CDR3, the DNA is TGCGCCAGCAGCTTGCCAGCGGGAGTGTCCAATGAGCAGTTCTTC. J is TRBJ2-1 and V is TRBV5-1, with 8 bases that match TRBD2. CDR1 and CDR2 (germline): SGHRS, YFSETQ. CDR3 length: 15 residues. V was clipped by 1 base and J by 6 bases; unmatched bases: 6.

The rearrangement links TRBV5-6 to TRBJ2-7; D not resolved. Trimming stripped 0 bases from V and 3 bases from J, with 10 bases between. Germline values: CDR1 SGHDT, CDR2 YYEEEE. CDR3 size: 14 residues. This CDR3 is CASSLVGNRYEQYF. DNA for the CDR3: TGTGCCAGCAGCTTGGTAGGGAACCGCTACGAGCAGTACTTC.

The V call is TRBV6-6, the J call TRBJ1-6, with 10 bases lining up with TRBD1. With V trimmed by 6 bases and J by 8 bases, 4 bases remained unmatched. The CDR3 covers 14 residues. Germline V gene lookup returns CDR1 MNHNY and CDR2 SVGAGI (reference sequence). CDR3 amino acids: CASREDRGHSPLHF. CDR3 nucleotides: TGTGCCAGCAGGGAAGACAGGGGGCATTCACCCCTCCACTTT.

The chain carries TRBV30 and TRBJ1-1; D remains ambiguous. Deletions cut 0 bases from V and 7 bases from J, with 6 bases between. Germline assignment: CDR1 GTSNPN and CDR2 SVGIG (reference sequence). This CDR3 is built from 11 residues. In DNA, the CDR3 is TGTGCCTGGAGTGTCCTCCGTGAAGCTTTCTTT. Protein: CAWSVLREAFF.

This chain uses TRBV3-1 (or the pseudogene TRBV3-2) with TRBJ2-3; 11 positions match TRBD2. The CDR3 covers 17 residues. The germline gives CDR1 LGHDT, CDR2 YNNKEL (reference sequence). With 0 bases clipped from V and 6 bases from J, the junction kept 8 bases outside the gene matches. The CDR3 protein is CASSQDISGGAEDTQYF. CDR3 DNA sequence: TGTGCCAGCAGCCAAGATATTAGCGGGGGGGCCGAGGATACGCAGTATTTT.

The chain combines TRBV3-1 (or the pseudogene TRBV3-2) with TRBJ2-5, with TRBD1 as a possible D gene (7 bases). CDR3 size: 16 residues. Germline values: CDR1 LGHDT, CDR2 YNNKEL (reference sequence). The germline V and J ends were trimmed by 3 bases and 3 bases, with 17 bases remaining between them. The CDR3 bases are TGTGCCAGCAGCCAGGGGGGACAGATAAAAAAAGAGACCCAGTACTTC. Translated, it gives CASSQGGQIKKETQYF.